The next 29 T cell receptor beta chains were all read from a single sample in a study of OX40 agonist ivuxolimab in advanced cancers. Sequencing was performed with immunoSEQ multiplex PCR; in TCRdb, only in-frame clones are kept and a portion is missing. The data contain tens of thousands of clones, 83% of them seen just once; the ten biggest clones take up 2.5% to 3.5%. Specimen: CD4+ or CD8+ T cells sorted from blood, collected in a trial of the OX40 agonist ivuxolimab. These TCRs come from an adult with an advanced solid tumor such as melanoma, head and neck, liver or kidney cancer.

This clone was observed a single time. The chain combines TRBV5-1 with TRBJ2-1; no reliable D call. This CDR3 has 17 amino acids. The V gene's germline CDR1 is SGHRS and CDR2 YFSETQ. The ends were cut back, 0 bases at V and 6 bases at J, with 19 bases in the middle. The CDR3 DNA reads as TGCGCCAGCAGCTTGGGGACGACTTCCTTGGTGGGCAATGAGCAGTTCTTC. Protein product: CASSLGTTSLVGNEQFF.

CDR3 DNA sequence: TGTGCCAGCAACCCTGTGGGGAAATATGAAGCTTTCTTT. Protein product: CASNPVGKYEAFF. This rearrangement joins TRBV28 to TRBJ1-1, with D uncertain. The germline V gene has CDR1 MDHEN and CDR2 SYDVKM. This CDR3 comprises 13 residues. Trimming took off 7 bases at V and 7 bases at J, with 16 bases between the two ends.

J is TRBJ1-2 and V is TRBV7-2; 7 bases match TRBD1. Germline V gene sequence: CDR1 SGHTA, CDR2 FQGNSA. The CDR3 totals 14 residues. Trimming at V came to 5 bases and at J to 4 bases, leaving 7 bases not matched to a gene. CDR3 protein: CASSRPTGSYGYTF. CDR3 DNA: TGTGCCAGCAGCCGACCGACAGGGAGCTATGGCTACACCTTC.

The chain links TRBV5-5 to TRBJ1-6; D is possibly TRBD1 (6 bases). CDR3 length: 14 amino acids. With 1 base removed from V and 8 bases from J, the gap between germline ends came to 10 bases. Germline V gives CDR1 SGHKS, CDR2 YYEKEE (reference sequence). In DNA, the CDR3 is TGTGCCAGCAGCTTGCCCCGACAGGATTCACCCCTCCACTTT. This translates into CASSLPRQDSPLHF.

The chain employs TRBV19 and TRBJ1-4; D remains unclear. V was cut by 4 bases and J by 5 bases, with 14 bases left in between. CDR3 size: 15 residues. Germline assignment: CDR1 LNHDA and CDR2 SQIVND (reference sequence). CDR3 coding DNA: TGTGCCAGTAGTACCCTTTTGGCGCTAAATGAAAAACTGTTTTTT. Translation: CASSTLLALNEKLFF.

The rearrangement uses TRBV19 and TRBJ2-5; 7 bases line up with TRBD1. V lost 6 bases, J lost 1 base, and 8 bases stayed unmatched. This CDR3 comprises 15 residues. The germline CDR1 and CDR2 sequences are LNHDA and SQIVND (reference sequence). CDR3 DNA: TGTGCCAGTAGAGAGGACAGGCTGGGCCAAGAGACCCAGTACTTC. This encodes CASREDRLGQETQYF.

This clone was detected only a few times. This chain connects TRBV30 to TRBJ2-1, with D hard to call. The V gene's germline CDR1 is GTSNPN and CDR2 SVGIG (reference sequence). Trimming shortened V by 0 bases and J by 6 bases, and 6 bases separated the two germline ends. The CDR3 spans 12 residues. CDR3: CAWSVLANEQFF. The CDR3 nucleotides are TGTGCCTGGAGTGTACTGGCCAATGAGCAGTTCTTC.

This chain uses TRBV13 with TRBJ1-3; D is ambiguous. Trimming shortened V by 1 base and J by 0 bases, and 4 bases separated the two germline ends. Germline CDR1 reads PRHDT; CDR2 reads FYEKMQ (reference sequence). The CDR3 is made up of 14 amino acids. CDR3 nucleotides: TGTGCCAGCAGCTTAGCGGACTCTGGAAACACCATATATTTT. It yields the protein CASSLADSGNTIYF.

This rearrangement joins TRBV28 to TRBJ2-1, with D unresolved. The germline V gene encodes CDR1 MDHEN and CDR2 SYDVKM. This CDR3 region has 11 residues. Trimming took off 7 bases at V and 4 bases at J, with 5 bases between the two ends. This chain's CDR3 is CASIRYNEQFF. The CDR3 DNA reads TGTGCCAGCATTCGGTACAATGAGCAGTTCTTC.

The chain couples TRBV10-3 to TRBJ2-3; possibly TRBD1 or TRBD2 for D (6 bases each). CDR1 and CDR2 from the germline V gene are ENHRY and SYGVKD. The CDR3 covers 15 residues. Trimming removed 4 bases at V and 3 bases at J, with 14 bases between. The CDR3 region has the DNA TGTGCCATCAGTGTGGGGGGCCCTATGACAGATACGCAGTATTTT. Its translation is CAISVGGPMTDTQYF.

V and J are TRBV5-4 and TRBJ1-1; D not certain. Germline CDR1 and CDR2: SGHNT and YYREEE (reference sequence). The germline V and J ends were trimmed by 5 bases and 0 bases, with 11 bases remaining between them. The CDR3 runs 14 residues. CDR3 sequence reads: CASRIWVMNTEAFF. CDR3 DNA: TGTGCCAGCAGAATTTGGGTTATGAACACTGAAGCTTTCTTT.

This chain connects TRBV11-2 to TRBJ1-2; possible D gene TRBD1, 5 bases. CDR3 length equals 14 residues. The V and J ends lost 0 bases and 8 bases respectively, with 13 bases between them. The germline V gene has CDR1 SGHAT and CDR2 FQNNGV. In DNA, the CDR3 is TGTGCCAGCAGCTTAGATCTAGGGACGGAAGGCTACACCTTC. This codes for CASSLDLGTEGYTF. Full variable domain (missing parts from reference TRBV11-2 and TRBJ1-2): EAGVAQSPRYKIIEKRQSVAFWCNPISGHATLYWYQQILGQGPKLLIQFQNNGVVDDSQLPKDRFSAERLKGVDSTLKIQPAKLEDSAVYLCASSLDLGTEGYTFGSGTRLTVV.

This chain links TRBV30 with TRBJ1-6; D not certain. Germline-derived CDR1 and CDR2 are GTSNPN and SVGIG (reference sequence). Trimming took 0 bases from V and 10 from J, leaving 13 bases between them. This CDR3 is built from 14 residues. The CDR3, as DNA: TGTGCCTGGAGTGTAATGGGTGGTAAATCACCCCTCCACTTT. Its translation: CAWSVMGGKSPLHF.

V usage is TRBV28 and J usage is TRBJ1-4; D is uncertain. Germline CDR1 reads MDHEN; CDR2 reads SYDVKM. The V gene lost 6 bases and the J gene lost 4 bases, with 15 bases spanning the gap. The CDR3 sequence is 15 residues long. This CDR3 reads CASSPPEGGNEKLFF. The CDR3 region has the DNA TGTGCCAGCAGCCCCCCCGAAGGTGGTAATGAAAAACTGTTTTTT.

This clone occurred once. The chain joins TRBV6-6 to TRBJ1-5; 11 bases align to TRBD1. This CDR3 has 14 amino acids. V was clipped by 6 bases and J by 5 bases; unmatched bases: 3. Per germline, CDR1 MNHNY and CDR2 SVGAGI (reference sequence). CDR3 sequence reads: CASRQDRGHQPQHF. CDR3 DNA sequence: TGTGCCAGCAGACAGGACAGGGGGCATCAGCCCCAGCATTTT.

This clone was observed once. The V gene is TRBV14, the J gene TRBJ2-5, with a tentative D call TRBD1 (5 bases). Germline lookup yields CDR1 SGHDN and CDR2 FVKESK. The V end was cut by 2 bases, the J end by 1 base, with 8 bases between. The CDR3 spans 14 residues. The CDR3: CASSQLDSQETQYF. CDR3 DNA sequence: TGTGCCAGCAGCCAACTAGACAGCCAAGAGACCCAGTACTTC.

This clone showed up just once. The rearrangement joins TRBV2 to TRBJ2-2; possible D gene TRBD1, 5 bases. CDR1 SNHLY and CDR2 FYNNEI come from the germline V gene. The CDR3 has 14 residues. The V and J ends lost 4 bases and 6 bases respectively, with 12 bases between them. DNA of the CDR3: TGTGCCAGCAGTGGATCAGGGCCCGCCGGGGAGCTGTTTTTT. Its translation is CASSGSGPAGELFF.

CDR3 protein: CASSDSGGNQPQHF. The CDR3 DNA sequence: TGTGCCAGCAGTGATTCGGGGGGCAATCAGCCCCAGCATTTT. The rearrangement uses TRBV6-1 and TRBJ1-5, with D possibly being TRBD1 (5 bases). V shed 3 bases and J shed 2 bases, with 8 bases lying between them. Looked up from germline, CDR1 is MNHNS and CDR2 is SASEGT. The CDR3 extends over 14 amino acids.

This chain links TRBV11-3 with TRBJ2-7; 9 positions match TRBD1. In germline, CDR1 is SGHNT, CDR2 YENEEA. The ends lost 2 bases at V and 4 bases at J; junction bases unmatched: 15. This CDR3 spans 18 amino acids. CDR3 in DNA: TGTGCCAGCAGCTTAAGCCTGGACAGGGGTCTTGGAAGATACGAGCAGTACTTC. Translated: CASSLSLDRGLGRYEQYF.

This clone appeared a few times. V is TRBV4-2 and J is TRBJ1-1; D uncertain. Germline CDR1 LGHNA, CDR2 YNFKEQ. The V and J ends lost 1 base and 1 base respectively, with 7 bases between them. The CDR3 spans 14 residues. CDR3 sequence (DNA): TGTGCCAGCAGCCAAGGGACTTGGAACACTGAAGCTTTCTTT. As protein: CASSQGTWNTEAFF.

CDR3: CASSLRGTGATSSFFF. As DNA, the CDR3 is TGTGCCAGCAGCTTGCGCGGGACAGGGGCAACGTCTAGCTTTTTCTTT. The chain links TRBV5-4 to TRBJ1-1; 10 nucleotides match TRBD1. V lost 1 base to trimming and J lost 13 bases; unmatched junction nucleotides: 16. The CDR3 contains 16 residues. Looked up from germline, CDR1 is SGHNT and CDR2 is YYREEE (reference sequence).

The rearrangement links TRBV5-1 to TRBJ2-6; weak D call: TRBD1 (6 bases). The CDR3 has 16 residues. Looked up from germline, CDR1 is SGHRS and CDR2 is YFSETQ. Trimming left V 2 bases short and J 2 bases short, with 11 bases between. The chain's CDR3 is CASSFTKGAGANVLTF. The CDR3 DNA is TGCGCCAGCAGCTTTACCAAGGGGGCTGGGGCCAACGTCCTGACTTTC.

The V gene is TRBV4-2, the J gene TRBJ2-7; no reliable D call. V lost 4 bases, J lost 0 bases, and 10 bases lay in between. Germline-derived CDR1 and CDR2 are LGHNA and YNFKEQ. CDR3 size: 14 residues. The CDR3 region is CASSPTAPSYEQYF. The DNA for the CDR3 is TGTGCCAGCAGCCCGACCGCTCCCTCCTACGAGCAGTACTTC.

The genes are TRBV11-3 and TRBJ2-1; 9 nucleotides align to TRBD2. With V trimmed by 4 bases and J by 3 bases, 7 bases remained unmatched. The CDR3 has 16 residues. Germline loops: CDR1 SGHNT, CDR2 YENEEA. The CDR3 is CASSSLAGVVYNEQFF. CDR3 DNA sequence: TGTGCCAGCAGCTCCTTAGCGGGGGTGGTCTACAATGAGCAGTTCTTC.

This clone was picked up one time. The CDR3 region is CAINPGQLNNEQFF. The CDR3 nucleotides read TGTGCCATCAACCCCGGACAGCTAAACAATGAGCAGTTCTTC. V and J are TRBV10-3 and TRBJ2-1, with D possibly being TRBD1 (6 bases). The CDR3 contains 14 residues. The germline CDR1 and CDR2 sequences are ENHRY and SYGVKD. The V and J ends lost 7 bases and 5 bases respectively, with 15 bases between them.

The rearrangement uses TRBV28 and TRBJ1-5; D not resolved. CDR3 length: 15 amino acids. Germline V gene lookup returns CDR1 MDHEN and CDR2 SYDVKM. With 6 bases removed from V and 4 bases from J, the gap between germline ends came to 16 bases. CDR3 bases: TGTGCCAGCAGAGTCCCCGCGGGGAATAATCAGCCCCAGCATTTT. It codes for CASRVPAGNNQPQHF.

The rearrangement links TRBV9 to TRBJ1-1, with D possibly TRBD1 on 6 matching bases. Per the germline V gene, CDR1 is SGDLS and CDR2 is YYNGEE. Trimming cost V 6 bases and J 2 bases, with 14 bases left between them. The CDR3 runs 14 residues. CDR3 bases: TGTGCCAGCAATGTAGGGGGGGATAACACTGAAGCTTTCTTT. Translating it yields CASNVGGDNTEAFF.

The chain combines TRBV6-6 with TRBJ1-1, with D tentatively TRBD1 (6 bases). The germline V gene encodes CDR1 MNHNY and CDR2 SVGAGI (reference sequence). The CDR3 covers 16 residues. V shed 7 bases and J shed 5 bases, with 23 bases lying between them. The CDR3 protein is CASTPRVGGGYTEAFF. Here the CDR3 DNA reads TGTGCCAGCACCCCACGAGTGGGGGGCGGGTATACTGAAGCTTTCTTT.

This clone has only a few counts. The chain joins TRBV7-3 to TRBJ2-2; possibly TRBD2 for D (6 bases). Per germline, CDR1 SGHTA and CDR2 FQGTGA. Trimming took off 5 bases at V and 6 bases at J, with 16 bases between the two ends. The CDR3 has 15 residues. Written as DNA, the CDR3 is TGTGCCAGCAGCCCGGGCTGGAGGGGCGCCGGGGAGCTGTTTTTT. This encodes CASSPGWRGAGELFF.